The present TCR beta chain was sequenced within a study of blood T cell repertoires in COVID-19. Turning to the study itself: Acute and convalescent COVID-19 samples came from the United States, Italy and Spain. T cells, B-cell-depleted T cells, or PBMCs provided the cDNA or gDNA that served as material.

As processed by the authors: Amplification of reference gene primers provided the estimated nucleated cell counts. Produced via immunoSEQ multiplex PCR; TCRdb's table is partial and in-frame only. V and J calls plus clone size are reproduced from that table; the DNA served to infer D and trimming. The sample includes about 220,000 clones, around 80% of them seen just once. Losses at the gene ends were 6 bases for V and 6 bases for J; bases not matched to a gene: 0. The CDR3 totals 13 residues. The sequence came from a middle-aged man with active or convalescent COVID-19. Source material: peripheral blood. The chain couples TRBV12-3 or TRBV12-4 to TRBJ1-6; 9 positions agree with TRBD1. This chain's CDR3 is CASRTGGNSPLHF. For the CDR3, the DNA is TGTGCCAGCAGGACAGGGGGTAATTCACCCCTCCACTTT.